The 5 T cell receptor beta chains reported below all come from one sample, sequenced in a study of T cell responses to AZD1222 COVID-19 vaccine. TCRdb keeps only in-frame clones here, not all; method: immunoSEQ multiplex PCR. The repertoire includes under 150,000 clones, 80% to 95% of them detected once, and approximately 4.8% sits in the top ten. This specimen consisted of peripheral blood, obtained on day 0 of AZD1222 vaccination. Receptor source: an adult in good health.

The rearrangement joins TRBV12-3 or TRBV12-4 to TRBJ2-7; no firm D call. V shed 5 bases and J shed 0 bases, with 8 bases lying between them. The CDR3 loop spans 13 amino acids. CDR3 sequence: CASSRESSYEQYF. The CDR3 region has the DNA TGTGCCAGCAGTCGAGAATCCTCCTACGAGCAGTACTTC.

V gene TRBV7-9 combines with J gene TRBJ2-2, with D possibly TRBD1 on 5 matching bases. The V end lost 4 bases, the J end lost 2 bases, and 14 bases lay between the germline ends. The CDR3 length is 16 residues. Per the germline V gene, CDR1 is SEHNR and CDR2 is FQNEAQ (reference sequence). This CDR3 is CASSYNRPPNTGELFF. CDR3 nucleotides: TGTGCCAGCAGCTACAACAGGCCCCCAAACACCGGGGAGCTGTTTTTT.

V gene TRBV2 combines with J gene TRBJ1-5, with D tentatively TRBD1 (5 bases). CDR1 and CDR2 (germline): SNHLY, FYNNEI. The CDR3 extends over 15 amino acids. V was clipped by 3 bases and J by 0 bases, with 9 bases between them. The CDR3 region has the DNA TGTGCCAGCAGTGACGAAGGGGTTAGCAATCAGCCCCAGCATTTT. It codes for CASSDEGVSNQPQHF.

This clone came up a few times. The rearrangement uses TRBV14 and TRBJ1-1; D is unclear. Trimming pared 3 bases from V and 0 bases from J, leaving 5 bases between. Germline-derived CDR1 and CDR2 are SGHDN and FVKESK. The CDR3 loop spans 13 amino acids. The chain's CDR3 is CASSHGLNTEAFF. The CDR3 DNA sequence: TGTGCCAGCAGCCACGGTCTGAACACTGAAGCTTTCTTT.

The J gene is TRBJ1-6, the V gene TRBV27; 7 positions agree with TRBD1. Trimming at V came to 3 bases and at J to 5 bases, leaving 10 bases not matched to a gene. The CDR3 extends over 17 amino acids. CDR1 MNHEY and CDR2 SMNVEV come from the germline V gene (reference sequence). This chain's CDR3 is CASSFNLGTDDNSPLHF. The CDR3 nucleotides read TGTGCCAGCAGTTTTAACTTGGGGACAGACGATAATTCACCCCTCCACTTT.